This TCR beta chain was sequenced for a study of shared clonotypes between healthy human individuals. TCRdb's copy holds only in-frame clones and misses some; the assay was immunoSEQ multiplex PCR. The repertoire holds about 990,000 clones, with roughly 74% as singletons. Germline V CDR1 and CDR2: SGHTA, FQGNSA. The V end was cut by 7 bases, the J end by 1 base, with 4 bases between. There are 11 residues in the CDR3. V gene TRBV7-2 combines with J gene TRBJ2-5, with no clear D. Material: memory CD4+ T cells from PBMCs. Sample subset: CD45RA-negative fraction. The sequence was collected from a man aged 18 to 30 in good health. Some clones in this sample may be carry-over from other donors' samples. The CDR3 loop is CASTGQETQYF. CDR3 DNA sequence: TGTGCCAGCACGGGCCAAGAGACCCAGTACTTC. Full variable domain (outside the CDR3, taken from reference TRBV7-2 and TRBJ2-5): GAGVSQSPSNKVTEKGKDVELRCDPISGHTALYWYRQSLGQGLEFLIYFQGNSAPDKSGLPSDRFSAERTGGSVSTLTIQRTQQEDSAVYLCASTGQETQYFGPGTRLLVL.